These T cell receptor beta chains were read from a single sample in a study of patients and donors after allogeneic stem cell transplantation. TCRdb ran MiXCR on the RT-PCR reads and lists one entry per CDR3 protein. In the table there are over 5,500 distinct CDR3 sequences, 12% of which are singletons. Sequences were obtained from blood, either unsorted or a sorted T cell fraction (not recorded which). Receptors were obtained from a human donor who was either an allogeneic HSCT recipient or a stem cell or donor lymphocyte infusion donor (not recorded which). It is not recorded whose cells these are; they may come from a transplant donor. CDR3s include the opening cysteine and the closing phenylalanine or tryptophan. D genes are given only for firm matches. Rows give clone size only sometimes, using once, few, many, or a class for an expanded clone.

clone_size	d_call	v_call	j_call	cdr3_nt	cdr3_aa
NA	NA	TRBV6-2/TRBV6-3	TRBJ2-5	TGTGCCAGCAGTCGTGGGGAGACCCAGTACTTC	CASSRGETQYF
many	NA	TRBV6-2/TRBV6-3	TRBJ1-5	TGTGCCAGCAGTTGGAGAGGTAGCAATCAGCCCCAGCATTTT	CASSWRGSNQPQHF
many	NA	TRBV5-1	TRBJ1-1	TGCGCCAGCAGCTTGGGGGGCCCGGGGCGATCCCTCATGAACACTGAAGCTTTCTTT	CASSLGGPGRSLMNTEAFF
NA	NA	TRBV7-9	TRBJ1-2	TGTGCCAGCAGCCCGAGTAGGGGCCCCTATGGCTACACCTTC	CASSPSRGPYGYTF
medium-sized	NA	TRBV7-2	TRBJ2-1	TGTGCCAGCAGCTTAGAAGGGGAAGGAGCGGGTGAGCAGTTCTTC	CASSLEGEGAGEQFF
few	NA	TRBV12-3/TRBV12-4	TRBJ1-3	TGTGCCAGCAGCGGCGGAAACACCATATATTTT	CASSGGNTIYF
few	TRBD1	TRBV6-2/TRBV6-3	TRBJ2-2	TGTGCCAGCACCAGAGGGACAGGGGCGCTGAACGGGGAGCTGTTTTTT	CASTRGTGALNGELFF
many	TRBD1	TRBV19	TRBJ2-3	TGTGCCAGTAGTATAGCAACAGGGGCAGATACGCAGTATTTT	CASSIATGADTQYF
NA	TRBD2	TRBV5-6	TRBJ2-7	TGTGCCAGCAGCTGGGACTATACTTACGAGCAGTACTTC	CASSWDYTYEQYF
many	NA	TRBV3-1	TRBJ1-2	TGTGCCAGCAGCCAAGAGGACAGTAGCTATGGCTACACCTTC	CASSQEDSSYGYTF
few	NA	TRBV5-8	TRBJ1-6	TGTGCCAGCAGCTGGTCATTTTACATCTCCTATAATTCACCCCTCCACTTT	CASSWSFYISYNSPLHF
many	NA	TRBV5-6	TRBJ2-1	TGTGCCAGCACCTACAGGAGCTCCTACAATGAGCAGTTCTTC	CASTYRSSYNEQFF
medium-sized	NA	TRBV25-1	TRBJ1-6	TGTGCCAGCAGTGAATACAGGGATTCACCCCTCCACTTT	CASSEYRDSPLHF
few	NA	TRBV6-5	TRBJ2-5	TGTGCCAGCAGTGCCGTGGACAGACAAGAGACCCAGTACTTC	CASSAVDRQETQYF
medium-sized	NA	TRBV12-3/TRBV12-4	TRBJ1-1	TGTGCCAGCAGCCCTGGGGGGGCGATCGGCGACACTGAAGCTTTCTTT	CASSPGGAIGDTEAFF
NA	NA	TRBV5-1	TRBJ1-3	TGCGCCAGCAGCTTGAGCGGTAACTCTGGAAACACCATATATTTT	CASSLSGNSGNTIYF
NA	NA	TRBV7-9	TRBJ2-5	TGTGCCAGCGGGACAAGCAAGTACTTC	CASGTSKYF
many	NA	TRBV5-1	TRBJ1-1	TGCGCCAGCAGCTTGGCCGCTGCTGCTAGCACTGAAGCTTTCTTT	CASSLAAAASTEAFF
NA	TRBD1	TRBV6-6	TRBJ1-4	TGTGCCAGCACCTTGGACAGGGGTAATGAAAAACTGTTTTTT	CASTLDRGNEKLFF
NA	TRBD1	TRBV6-5	TRBJ2-5	TGTGCCAGCAGCAAGGGACGACAGGGGTCAGAGACCCAGTACTTC	CASSKGRQGSETQYF
many	NA	TRBV7-9	TRBJ2-5	TGTGCCAGCAGCTTGGGGGGGGCCCCAGAGACCCAGTACTTC	CASSLGGAPETQYF
NA	NA	TRBV6-2/TRBV6-3	TRBJ2-2	TGTGCCAGCAGAGAGAACACCGGGGAGCTGTTTTTT	CASRENTGELFF
medium-sized	NA	TRBV5-1	TRBJ2-7	TGCGCCAGCAGAAAGGCCCGACGGCCCTACGAGCAGTACTTC	CASRKARRPYEQYF
few	TRBD2	TRBV20-1	TRBJ2-7	TGCAGTGCTACCCCGCTAGCGGGAGCCTTCGAGCAGTACTTC	CSATPLAGAFEQYF
large	NA	TRBV6-6	TRBJ1-6	TGTGCCAGCAGTTACACGGGGGGGAATTCACCCCTCCACTTT	CASSYTGGNSPLHF
many	NA	TRBV6-2/TRBV6-3	TRBJ1-2	TGTGCCAGCAGTTACGGCCGGGCCTATGGCTACACCTTC	CASSYGRAYGYTF
NA	NA	TRBV7-9	TRBJ2-6	TGTGCCAGCAGCCGTCGGAGTAGCGTAAGCTCTGGGGCCAACGTCCTGACTTTC	CASSRRSSVSSGANVLTF
NA	NA	TRBV11-2	TRBJ2-3	TGTGCCAGCAGCTTAGGAGGGGCAGATACGCAGTATTTT	CASSLGGADTQYF
NA	NA	TRBV7-6	TRBJ1-1	TGTGCCAGCAGCTTAGGTGGTCGCGACACTGAAGCTTTCTTT	CASSLGGRDTEAFF
medium-sized	NA	TRBV7-9	TRBJ2-1	TGTGCCAGCAGCATCCCGCGGACCCGGCATGAGCAGTTCTTC	CASSIPRTRHEQFF
NA	NA	TRBV3-2	TRBJ1-5	TGTGCCACAGCAGGGGCCTATAGCAATCAGCCCCAGCATTTT	CATAGAYSNQPQHF
NA	TRBD1	TRBV5-6	TRBJ2-5	TGTGCCAGCAGCTTTGTGCAGGGGGCGGTCGGGGAGACCCAGTACTTC	CASSFVQGAVGETQYF
many	NA	TRBV7-8	TRBJ1-2	TGTGCCAGCAGCTTAGGAGCGGTTGTTAAGGACTTC	CASSLGAVVKDF
few	TRBD2	TRBV5-4	TRBJ2-7	TGTGCCAGCAGCCTGAAGACTAGCAGCCGGATCTACGAGCAGTACTTC	CASSLKTSSRIYEQYF
few	NA	TRBV6-1	TRBJ2-3	TGTGCCAGCAGTGATGGGACGGTGAGCACAGATACGCAGTATTTT	CASSDGTVSTDTQYF
few	NA	TRBV27	TRBJ2-2	TGTGCCAGCAGTACCAGGACAGACCACGGGGAGCTGTTTTTT	CASSTRTDHGELFF
many	NA	TRBV24-1	TRBJ2-3	TGTGCCACCAGCCGGGCCAGGTCCCCAGATACGCAGTATTTT	CATSRARSPDTQYF
few	TRBD2	TRBV3-1	TRBJ2-7	TGTGCCAGCAGCCAGGCCCGGGGGGAATACGAGCAGTACTTC	CASSQARGEYEQYF
medium-sized	TRBD2	TRBV5-1	TRBJ2-7	TGCGCCAGCAAAATTGGGACTAGCGACTACTACGAGCAGTACTTC	CASKIGTSDYYEQYF
few	NA	TRBV24-1	TRBJ2-3	TGTGCCACCAGTCCGGGGGGCGCCAGGCCCCCACCAGATACGCAGTATTTT	CATSPGGARPPPDTQYF
few	NA	TRBV7-9	TRBJ2-2	TGTGCCAGCAGCTTTATCTTCAAGGCGAACACCGGGGAGCTGTTTTTT	CASSFIFKANTGELFF
many	TRBD2	TRBV7-2	TRBJ2-1	TGTGCCAGCAGTCCCACAATCCCCGGGACTACATTCTTC	CASSPTIPGTTFF
many	NA	TRBV5-5	TRBJ1-2	TGTGCCAGCAGCTCGGCAGGGGCCTCAGACTATGGCTACACCTTC	CASSSAGASDYGYTF
few	TRBD1	TRBV4-1	TRBJ1-2	TGCGCCAGCAGTTCCGGGACAGGCTCTTTCTATGGCTACACCTTC	CASSSGTGSFYGYTF
many	NA	TRBV4-1	TRBJ1-5	TGCGCCAGCAGCCAAGATTTTGAGCAGCCCCAGCATTTT	CASSQDFEQPQHF
NA	NA	TRBV3-1	TRBJ2-7	TGTGCCAGCAGCGGCGGCTCCTACGAGCAGTACTTC	CASSGGSYEQYF
many	NA	TRBV6-2/TRBV6-3	TRBJ2-1	TGTGCCAGCAGTCGCGACAGAGAATACAATGAGCAGTTCTTC	CASSRDREYNEQFF
NA	TRBD1	TRBV6-2/TRBV6-3	TRBJ2-7	TGTGCCAGCAGAGACGAGCCGGGACAGGGGGCTCACGAGCAGTACTTC	CASRDEPGQGAHEQYF
few	NA	TRBV30	TRBJ1-1	TGTGCCTGGAATAGGTTTATACGCACTGAAGCTTTCTTT	CAWNRFIRTEAFF
many	NA	TRBV20-1	TRBJ1-2	TGCAGTGCTATTCGGAGGGAGAACTATGGCTACACCTTC	CSAIRRENYGYTF
NA	NA	TRBV4-2	TRBJ2-5	TGTGCCAGCAGCCAAGAGGGGGGGCGGCGAGAGACCCAGTACTTC	CASSQEGGRRETQYF
many	NA	TRBV5-1	TRBJ2-5	TGCGCCAGCAGCTTGGGGTCTAAGGGGTACCAAGAGACCCAGTACTTC	CASSLGSKGYQETQYF
many	NA	TRBV7-8	TRBJ2-5	TGTGCCAGCAGCGCACGACGGGACACCTTGCGGAAAGAGACCCAGTACTTC	CASSARRDTLRKETQYF
many	NA	TRBV2	TRBJ2-4	TGTGCCAGCAGCGCAGGGGGGGATGCCAAAAACATTCAGTACTTC	CASSAGGDAKNIQYF
NA	NA	TRBV20-1	TRBJ2-1	TGCAGTGCTCCCGACCCAATGAAAGGCAATGAGCAGTTCTTC	CSAPDPMKGNEQFF